Presented here are 26 T cell receptor beta chains from one specimen sequenced in a study of T-cell memory formation after mild COVID-19. TCRdb reprocessed the 5' RACE reads with MiXCR, giving one entry per CDR3 protein. The sample holds about 350,000 distinct CDR3 sequences; roughly 15% are singletons and the top ten take 22%. The sample taken for sequencing was PBMCs or a T cell subset sorted from them (not recorded which). The origin of the receptors is a man in his late teens or twenties who had mild COVID-19 (a few samples of this study predate the infection). Cell type and time point are not known.

The V gene is TRBV12-3 or TRBV12-4, the J gene TRBJ1-1, with D perhaps matching TRBD1 (5 bases). V shed 7 bases and J shed 5 bases, with 23 bases lying between them. The CDR3 runs to 16 residues. In DNA form, the CDR3 reads TGTGCCAGCACCTCCAGGGACGCAGGCGAGAGGACTGAAGCTTTCTTT. Protein: CASTSRDAGERTEAFF.

This clonotype has ten or more counts. The chain joins TRBV29-1 to TRBJ2-3; unclear D gene. The V end was cut by 2 bases, the J end by 4 bases, with 10 bases between. This CDR3 has 13 amino acids. From germline, CDR1 is SQVTM and CDR2 ANQGSEA. In DNA form, the CDR3 reads TGCAGCGTTGAATTTCTGGGCCCAGATACGCAGTATTTT. The encoded protein is CSVEFLGPDTQYF.

The chain recombines TRBV6-6 with TRBJ2-7; TRBD1 aligns across 8 bases. This CDR3 has 15 residues. CDR1 and CDR2 (germline): MNHNY, SVGAGI (reference sequence). After removal of 5 bases from V and 1 base from J, the junction contained 7 bases not matched to a gene. Here the CDR3 DNA reads TGTGCCAGCAGTCGCGTGGGACAGGTATCCTACGAGCAGTACTTC. Translated: CASSRVGQVSYEQYF.

This clonotype occurred a few times. The chain uses TRBV20-1 and TRBJ2-3; TRBD2 aligns across 7 bases. Germline V lookup: CDR1 DFQATT, CDR2 SNEGSKA (reference sequence). After removal of 0 bases from V and 3 bases from J, the junction contained 6 bases not matched to a gene. This CDR3 comprises 15 residues. The CDR3, as DNA: TGCAGTGCTAGAGATCGTGGGCGGGGGACAGATACGCAGTATTTT. It translates to CSARDRGRGTDTQYF.

The chain combines TRBV7-2 with TRBJ1-5; D call uncertain. The CDR3 is 15 residues long. The germline CDR1 and CDR2 sequences are SGHTA and FQGNSA. Trimming cost V 1 base and J 0 bases, with 7 bases left between them. The CDR3: CASSLGHYSNQPQHF. DNA for the CDR3: TGTGCCAGCAGCTTAGGGCACTATAGCAATCAGCCCCAGCATTTT.

This clonotype was observed a handful of times. The chain joins TRBV7-8 to TRBJ2-1; tentative D call: TRBD2 (5 bases). CDR1 and CDR2 from the germline V gene are SGHVS and FQNEAQ. This CDR3 is built from 15 residues. Trimming left V 1 base short and J 3 bases short, with 10 bases between. This CDR3 is CASSLDLRDYNEQFF. The CDR3 nucleotides are TGTGCCAGCAGCTTAGACCTTCGGGACTACAATGAGCAGTTCTTC.

The chain recombines TRBV29-1 with TRBJ1-1; D is perhaps TRBD1 (6 bases). The CDR3 covers 13 residues. V was clipped by 3 bases and J by 3 bases, with 11 bases between them. The germline CDR1 and CDR2 sequences are SQVTM and ANQGSEA. CDR3: CSVDGGADTEAFF. Written as DNA, the CDR3 is TGCAGCGTTGATGGGGGGGCGGACACTGAAGCTTTCTTT.

This clonotype occurred once. This sequence joins TRBV5-1 and TRBJ1-4, with D unresolved. The CDR3 spans 14 residues. The V end was cut by 7 bases, the J end by 3 bases, with 13 bases between. Germline values: CDR1 SGHRS, CDR2 YFSETQ. The CDR3 DNA follows: TGCGCCAGCCGTTCTCCCGGAGCTAATGAAAAACTGTTTTTT. It yields the protein CASRSPGANEKLFF. The whole variable domain, remainder taken from reference TRBV5-1 and TRBJ1-4, is KAGVTQTPRYLIKTRGQQVTLSCSPISGHRSVSWYQQTPGQGLQFLFEYFSETQRNKGNFPGRFSGRQFSNSRSEMNVSTLELGDSALYLCASRSPGANEKLFFGSGTQLSVL.

The chain joins TRBV7-6 to TRBJ1-2, with TRBD1 matching over 7 bases. The J segment lost 3 bases and the V segment lost 3 bases, leaving 4 bases of the junction unmatched. Per the germline V gene, CDR1 is SGHVS and CDR2 is FNYEAQ. The CDR3 covers 14 residues. The CDR3: CASSLGDSDYGYTF. CDR3 nucleotides: TGTGCCAGCAGCTTGGGGGACAGCGACTATGGCTACACCTTC.

V usage is TRBV7-7 and J usage is TRBJ2-7; 9 bases fit TRBD1. Trimming removed 1 base from V and 2 bases from J; junction bases left unmatched: 9. CDR3 length: 17 residues. The germline V gene encodes CDR1 SSHAT and CDR2 FNYEAQ (reference sequence). The CDR3 nucleotides are TGTGCCAGCAGCTTAGGCCGGGACAGGGAAGGTCCCTACGAGCAGTACTTC. Translated, it gives CASSLGRDREGPYEQYF.

This clonotype was observed a few times. This chain connects TRBV9 to TRBJ2-5, with TRBD2 identical over 11 bases. The germline gives CDR1 SGDLS, CDR2 YYNGEE. After removal of 3 bases from V and 0 bases from J, the junction contained 7 bases not matched to a gene. This CDR3 has 17 residues. CDR3 sequence: CASSEGSSGGNQETQYF. The DNA of the CDR3 is TGTGCCAGCAGCGAGGGGTCTAGCGGGGGGAACCAAGAGACCCAGTACTTC.

The chain recombines TRBV6-5 with TRBJ1-5; D unclear. V was pared by 5 bases and J by 7 bases, with 12 bases between. Germline lookup yields CDR1 MNHEY and CDR2 SVGAGI. The length of the CDR3 is 13 residues. The CDR3 reads CASSPTPEQPQHF. The CDR3, as DNA: TGTGCCAGCAGTCCCACTCCAGAGCAGCCCCAGCATTTT.

This clonotype was detected only a few times. The chain uses TRBV25-1 and TRBJ2-7, with 9 bases that match TRBD1. Germline V gene lookup returns CDR1 MGHDK and CDR2 SYGVNS. The length of the CDR3 is 15 residues. The ends lost 3 bases at V and 3 bases at J; junction bases unmatched: 6. The CDR3 here is CASSDPGQGDYEQYF. The CDR3 DNA sequence: TGTGCCAGCAGTGATCCGGGACAGGGCGACTACGAGCAGTACTTC.

This clonotype was counted only a few times. The V gene is TRBV7-3, the J gene TRBJ1-1; 11 nucleotides line up with TRBD1. The germline V gene encodes CDR1 SGHTA and CDR2 FQGTGA. The CDR3 runs 15 residues. The ends lost 4 bases at V and 5 bases at J; junction bases unmatched: 6. The CDR3 bases are TGTGCCAGCAGCTCCCACGGGACAGGGGGAACTGAAGCTTTCTTT. Protein product: CASSSHGTGGTEAFF.

The chain links TRBV7-2 to TRBJ2-5; 9 bases match TRBD2. The V segment lost 0 bases and the J segment 3 bases; nucleotides outside the gene matches: 8. Germline V gene lookup returns CDR1 SGHTA and CDR2 FQGNSA. This CDR3 has 17 residues. The CDR3 DNA follows: TGTGCCAGCAGCTTAGCGGGAGCTAGCGGGAAAAAAGAGACCCAGTACTTC. Protein: CASSLAGASGKKETQYF.

This clonotype has a count of ten or more. V is TRBV20-1 and J is TRBJ1-2, with 7 bases fitting TRBD1. Germline CDR1 reads DFQATT; CDR2 reads SNEGSKA (reference sequence). There are 13 residues in the CDR3. With 5 bases clipped from V and 2 bases from J, the junction kept 5 bases outside the gene matches. CDR3 coding DNA: TGCAGTGCTTCCAAGGACAGGAACTATGGCTACACCTTC. It specifies CSASKDRNYGYTF.

This clonotype has a handful of counts. The rearrangement joins TRBV5-1 to TRBJ1-1; no clear D gene. Trimming cost V 5 bases and J 8 bases, with 13 bases left between them. Looked up from germline, CDR1 is SGHRS and CDR2 is YFSETQ. CDR3 length: 12 residues. The CDR3 loop is CASSLLGYEAFF. CDR3 in DNA: TGCGCCAGCAGTTTGCTGGGGTACGAAGCTTTCTTT.

This clonotype was observed a few times. The CDR3 DNA sequence: TGTGCCAGCAGCCGACTAGCGGGTGAAACTAGCACAGATACGCAGTATTTT. Its protein is CASSRLAGETSTDTQYF. The chain uses TRBV12-3 or TRBV12-4 and TRBJ2-3, with 10 bases lining up with TRBD2. J was trimmed by 0 bases and V by 6 bases; bases with no gene match: 9. This CDR3 has 17 residues.

Only a few counts were recorded for this clonotype. This rearrangement joins TRBV9 to TRBJ1-4; TRBD1 is a possible D gene (5 bases). The CDR3 has 15 residues. CDR1 is SGDLS, CDR2 YYNGEE, per germline. V dropped 1 base and J dropped 8 bases, with 15 bases sitting between them. In DNA, the CDR3 is TGTGCCAGCAGCGTAACCGGGAAGGGGCGGGAAAAACTGTTTTTT. It yields the protein CASSVTGKGREKLFF.

This clonotype was seen only a few times. The CDR3 DNA sequence: TGTGCCAGCAGCTTAAATGGCGGGGGGGCAGGAGATACGCAGTATTTT. This gives the protein CASSLNGGGAGDTQYF. The V call is TRBV7-3, the J call TRBJ2-3; 9 nucleotides match TRBD2. Trimming at V came to 1 base and at J to 5 bases, leaving 7 bases not matched to a gene. CDR1 and CDR2 from the germline V gene are SGHTA and FQGTGA. The CDR3 is 16 amino acids.

DNA for the CDR3: TGTGCCAGCACCGCAAAAGAGACAGCTCTCCTTTTACCTGCCTCTGGAAACACCATATATTTT. It is translated as CASTAKETALLLPASGNTIYF. V is TRBV6-4 and J is TRBJ1-3; possible D gene TRBD1, 5 bases. Trimming stripped 7 bases from V and 0 bases from J, with 31 bases between. Germline V gene sequence: CDR1 MRHNA, CDR2 SNTAGT. There are 21 residues in the CDR3.

This clonotype has only a few counts. The chain carries TRBV4-3 and TRBJ2-2, with D perhaps TRBD1 or TRBD2 (5 bases each). The germline CDR1 and CDR2 sequences are LGHNA and YSLEER. Trimming pared 5 bases from V and 6 bases from J, leaving 19 bases between. The length of the CDR3 is 16 residues. As DNA, the CDR3 is TGCGCCAGCAGCTCCCTCCCCGGGACGGGCGCCGGGGAGCTGTTTTTT. It is translated as CASSSLPGTGAGELFF.

This clonotype appeared a few times. The CDR3 sequence is CASSGQRRELFF. CDR3 nucleotides: TGCGCCAGCAGCGGACAGCGACGGGAGCTGTTTTTT. The chain has TRBV4-1 and TRBJ2-2; maybe TRBD1 (6 bases). This CDR3 spans 12 amino acids. The V and J ends lost 5 bases and 9 bases respectively, with 10 bases between them. The germline gives CDR1 MGHRA, CDR2 YSYEKL.

There are a few counts of this clonotype. The chain joins TRBV4-3 to TRBJ2-2; D possibly corresponds to TRBD1 (6 bases). The V and J ends lost 0 bases and 0 bases respectively, with 17 bases between them. Germline V gives CDR1 LGHNA, CDR2 YSLEER. The CDR3 covers 19 residues. CDR3 sequence: CASSQDQGTFSANTGELFF. The CDR3 coding sequence is TGCGCCAGCAGCCAAGATCAGGGGACCTTTAGCGCGAACACCGGGGAGCTGTTTTTT.

This clonotype was recorded a few times. CDR3 nucleotides: TGTGCCAGCAGTGCCCTGACTAGCGGGGGCCAAGAGACCCAGTACTTC. Its translation: CASSALTSGGQETQYF. This chain connects TRBV2 to TRBJ2-5, with TRBD2 matching 12 bases. Germline CDR1 SNHLY, CDR2 FYNNEI. This CDR3 region has 16 residues. Trimming cost V 4 bases and J 1 base; bases outside gene matches: 4. The entire variable domain, with the rest obtained from reference TRBV2 and TRBJ2-5, is as follows: EPEVTQTPSHQVTQMGQEVILRCVPISNHLYFYWYRQILGQKVEFLVSFYNNEISEKSEIFDDQFSVERPDGSNFTLKIRSTKLEDSAMYFCASSALTSGGQETQYFGPGTRLLVL.

J is TRBJ2-5 and V is TRBV13; D perhaps matches TRBD1 (5 bases). CDR1 and CDR2 (germline): PRHDT, FYEKMQ (reference sequence). The CDR3 consists of 13 residues. V lost 4 bases and J 7 bases, leaving 13 bases between the germline ends. The CDR3 sequence is CASSSGPQGTQYF. For the CDR3, the DNA is TGTGCCAGCAGCTCCGGGCCGCAGGGGACCCAGTACTTC.